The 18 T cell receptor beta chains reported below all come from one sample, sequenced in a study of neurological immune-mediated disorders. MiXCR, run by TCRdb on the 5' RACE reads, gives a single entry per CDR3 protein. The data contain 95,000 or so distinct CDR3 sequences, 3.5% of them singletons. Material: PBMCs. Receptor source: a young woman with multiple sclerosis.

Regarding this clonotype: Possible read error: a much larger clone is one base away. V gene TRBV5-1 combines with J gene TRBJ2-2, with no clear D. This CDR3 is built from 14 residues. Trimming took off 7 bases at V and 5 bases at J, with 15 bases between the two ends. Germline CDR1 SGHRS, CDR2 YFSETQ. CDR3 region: CASQHQTQTGELFF. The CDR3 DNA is TGCGCCAGCCAACATCAAACTCAAACCGGGGAGCTGTTTTTT. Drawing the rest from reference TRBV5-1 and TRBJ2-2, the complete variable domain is KAGVTQTPRYLIKTRGQQVTLSCSPISGHRSVSWYQQTPGQGLQFLFEYFSETQRNKGNFPGRFSGRQFSNSRSEMNVSTLELGDSALYLCASQHQTQTGELFFGEGSRLTVL.

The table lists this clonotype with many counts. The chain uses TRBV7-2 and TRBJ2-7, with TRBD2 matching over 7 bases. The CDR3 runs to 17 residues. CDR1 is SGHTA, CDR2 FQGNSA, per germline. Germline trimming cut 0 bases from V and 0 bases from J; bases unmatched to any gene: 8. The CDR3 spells CASSLAASAGSSYEQYF. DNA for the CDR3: TGTGCCAGCAGCTTAGCGGCCTCAGCGGGGAGCTCCTACGAGCAGTACTTC.

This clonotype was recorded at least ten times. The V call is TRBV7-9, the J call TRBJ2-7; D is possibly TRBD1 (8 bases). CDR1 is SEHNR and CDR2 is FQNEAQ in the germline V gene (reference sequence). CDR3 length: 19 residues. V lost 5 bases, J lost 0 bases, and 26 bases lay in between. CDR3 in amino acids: CASSPGDRGQRGPSYEQYF. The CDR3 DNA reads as TGTGCCAGCAGCCCCGGCGACAGGGGTCAGCGGGGACCCTCCTACGAGCAGTACTTC.

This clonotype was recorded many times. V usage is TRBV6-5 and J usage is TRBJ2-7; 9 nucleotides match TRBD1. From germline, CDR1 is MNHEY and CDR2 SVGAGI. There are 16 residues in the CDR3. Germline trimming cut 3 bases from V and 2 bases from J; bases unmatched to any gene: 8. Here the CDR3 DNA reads TGTGCCAGCAGTTATTCCCTAGGACAGGGGACCTACGAGCAGTACTTC. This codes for CASSYSLGQGTYEQYF.

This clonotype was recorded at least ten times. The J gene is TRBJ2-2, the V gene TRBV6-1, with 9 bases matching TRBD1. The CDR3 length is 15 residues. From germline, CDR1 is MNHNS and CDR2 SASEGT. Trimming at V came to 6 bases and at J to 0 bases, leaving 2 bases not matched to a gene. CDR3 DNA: TGTGCCAGCAGGAGGACAGGGGCGAACACCGGGGAGCTGTTTTTT. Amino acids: CASRRTGANTGELFF.

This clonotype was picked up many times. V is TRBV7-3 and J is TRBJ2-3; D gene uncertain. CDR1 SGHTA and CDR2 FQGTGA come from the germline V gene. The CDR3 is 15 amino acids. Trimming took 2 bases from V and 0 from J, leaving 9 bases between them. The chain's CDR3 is CASSLGRSSTDTQYF. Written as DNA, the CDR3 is TGTGCCAGCAGCTTAGGGCGGTCTAGCACAGATACGCAGTATTTT. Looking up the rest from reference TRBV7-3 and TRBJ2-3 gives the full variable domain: GAGVSQTPSNKVTEKGKYVELRCDPISGHTALYWYRQSLGQGPEFLIYFQGTGAADDSGLPNDRFFAVRPEGSVSTLKIQRTERGDSAVYLCASSLGRSSTDTQYFGPGTRLTVL.

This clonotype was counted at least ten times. The CDR3 DNA sequence: TGTGCCAGCAGCCCTGGAGACAGGTTGGGCTACACCTTC. Translating it yields CASSPGDRLGYTF. The rearrangement joins TRBV7-9 to TRBJ1-2, with D perhaps TRBD1 (6 bases). The V gene lost 5 bases and the J gene lost 8 bases, with 15 bases spanning the gap. Germline CDR1 is SEHNR and CDR2 is FQNEAQ (reference sequence). The CDR3 is made up of 13 amino acids. The complete variable domain, with remaining parts taken from reference TRBV7-9 and TRBJ1-2, reads DTGVSQNPRHKITKRGQNVTFRCDPISEHNRLYWYRQTLGQGPEFLTYFQNEAQLEKSRLLSDRFSAERPKGSFSTLEIQRTEQGDSAMYLCASSPGDRLGYTFGSGTRLTVV.

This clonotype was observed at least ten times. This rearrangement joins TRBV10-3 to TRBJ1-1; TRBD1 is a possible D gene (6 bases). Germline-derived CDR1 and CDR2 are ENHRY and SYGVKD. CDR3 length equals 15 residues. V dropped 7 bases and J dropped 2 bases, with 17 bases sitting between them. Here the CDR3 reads CAIKATLQGNTEAFF. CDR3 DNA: TGTGCCATCAAGGCCACCTTACAGGGAAACACTGAAGCTTTCTTT.

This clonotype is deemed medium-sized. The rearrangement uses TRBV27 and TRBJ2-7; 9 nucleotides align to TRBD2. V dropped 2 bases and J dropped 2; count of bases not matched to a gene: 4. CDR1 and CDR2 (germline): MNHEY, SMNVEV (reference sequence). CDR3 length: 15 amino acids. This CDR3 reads CASSLAGGSTYEQYF. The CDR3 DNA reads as TGTGCCAGCAGTTTAGCGGGGGGGTCTACCTACGAGCAGTACTTC.

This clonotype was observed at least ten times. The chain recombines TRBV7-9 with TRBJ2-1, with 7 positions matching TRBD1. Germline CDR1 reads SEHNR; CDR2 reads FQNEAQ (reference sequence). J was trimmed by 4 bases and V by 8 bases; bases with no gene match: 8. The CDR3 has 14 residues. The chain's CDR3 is CASVRQGPYNEQFF. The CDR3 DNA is TGTGCCAGCGTTCGACAGGGTCCGTACAATGAGCAGTTCTTC.

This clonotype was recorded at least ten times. This chain's CDR3 is CASSLMFSEQFF. CDR3 bases: TGTGCCAGCAGCCTTATGTTTAGCGAGCAGTTCTTC. The V and J genes are TRBV7-6 and TRBJ2-1, with unresolved D. V was shortened by 5 bases and J by 10 bases, with 12 bases between the two germline ends. Germline CDR1 is SGHVS and CDR2 is FNYEAQ. This CDR3 spans 12 amino acids.

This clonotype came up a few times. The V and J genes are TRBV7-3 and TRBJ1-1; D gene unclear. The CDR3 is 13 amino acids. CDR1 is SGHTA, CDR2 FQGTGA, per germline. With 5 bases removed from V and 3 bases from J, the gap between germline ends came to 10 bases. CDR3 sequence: CASSRQWDTEAFF. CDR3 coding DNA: TGTGCCAGCAGCCGCCAGTGGGACACTGAAGCTTTCTTT.

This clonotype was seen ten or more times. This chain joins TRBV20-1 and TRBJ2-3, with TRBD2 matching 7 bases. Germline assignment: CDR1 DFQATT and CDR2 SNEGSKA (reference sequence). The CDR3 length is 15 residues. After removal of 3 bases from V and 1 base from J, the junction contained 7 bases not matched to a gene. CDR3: CSARIPTSGTDTQYF. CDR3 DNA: TGCAGTGCTAGGATCCCAACTAGCGGCACAGATACGCAGTATTTT.

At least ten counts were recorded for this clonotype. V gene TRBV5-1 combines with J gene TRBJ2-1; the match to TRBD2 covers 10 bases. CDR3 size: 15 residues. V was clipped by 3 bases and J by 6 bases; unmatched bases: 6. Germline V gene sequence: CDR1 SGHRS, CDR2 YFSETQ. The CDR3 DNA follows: TGCGCCAGCAGCTCCGGACTAGCGGACCGCAATGAGCAGTTCTTC. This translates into CASSSGLADRNEQFF.

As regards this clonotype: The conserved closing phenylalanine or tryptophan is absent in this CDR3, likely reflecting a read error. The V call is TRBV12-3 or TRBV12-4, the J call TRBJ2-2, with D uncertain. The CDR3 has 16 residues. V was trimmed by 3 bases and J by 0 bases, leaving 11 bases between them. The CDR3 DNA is TGTGCCAGCAGTTTTTTTTGGGCCGCGAACACCGGGGAGCTGTTTTGT. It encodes CASSFFWAANTGELFC.

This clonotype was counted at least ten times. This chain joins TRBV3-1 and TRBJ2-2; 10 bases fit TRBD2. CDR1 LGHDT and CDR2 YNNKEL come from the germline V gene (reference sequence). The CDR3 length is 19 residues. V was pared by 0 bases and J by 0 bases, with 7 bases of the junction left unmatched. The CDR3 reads CASSQDSGAGGPNTGELFF. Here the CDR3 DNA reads TGTGCCAGCAGCCAAGATAGCGGAGCGGGAGGGCCGAACACCGGGGAGCTGTTTTTT. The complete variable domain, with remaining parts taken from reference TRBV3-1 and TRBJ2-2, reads DTAVSQTPKYLVTQMGNDKSIKCEQNLGHDTMYWYKQDSKKFLKIMFSYNNKELIINETVPNRFSPKSPDKAHLNLHINSLELGDSAVYFCASSQDSGAGGPNTGELFFGEGSRLTVL.

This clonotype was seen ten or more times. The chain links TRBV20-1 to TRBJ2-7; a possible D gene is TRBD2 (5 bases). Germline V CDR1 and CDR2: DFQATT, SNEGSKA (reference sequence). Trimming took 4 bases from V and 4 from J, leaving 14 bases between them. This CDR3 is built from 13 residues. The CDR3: CSAKRPTQYEQYF. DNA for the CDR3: TGCAGTGCTAAGCGGCCTACTCAATACGAGCAGTACTTC.

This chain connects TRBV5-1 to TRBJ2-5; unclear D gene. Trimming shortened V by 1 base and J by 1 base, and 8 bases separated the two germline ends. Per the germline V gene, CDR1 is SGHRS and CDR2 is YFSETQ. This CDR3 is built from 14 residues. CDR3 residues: CASSLYPGQETQYF. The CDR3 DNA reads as TGCGCCAGCAGCTTGTATCCCGGCCAAGAGACCCAGTACTTC.